The 9 T cell receptor beta chains below come from one sample, sequenced in a study of post-analysis software for immune sequencing data (dated by TCRdb to 2013 to 2016). The receptor library was made with PCR. Sequencing was carried out with an Illumina HiSeq 2500. Unique molecular identifiers were incorporated into TCR beta cDNA libraries to reduce PCR and sequencing biases. Using fastp at Q25 and MiXCR, TCRdb reprocessed the public reads and kept productive beta chains. Each CDR3 protein appears once, grouped with its most common genes and DNA. The sample table lists hundreds of thousands of distinct CDR3 sequences, 25% to 30% of them with a count of one. Under 0.7% of the sample is held by the ten biggest clonotypes. No cognate antigen is known for these TCRs. Study-level results and caveats: Patients showed significantly higher frequencies than controls for a handful of TRBV segments, among them TRBV5-6, TRBV5-1 and TRBV20-1.

The sequenced sample consisted of blood. These receptors all stem from a girl aged 10-17 years with multiple sclerosis.

This clonotype appeared a few times. The chain combines TRBV20-1 with TRBJ2-7; no definite D call. Deletions cut 3 bases from V and 3 bases from J, with 12 bases between. The germline V gene has CDR1 DFQATT and CDR2 SNEGSKA (reference sequence). The CDR3 totals 13 residues. The CDR3 DNA follows: TGCAGTGCTAGTCTGGGTCTTGGCTACGAGCAGTACTTC. It codes for CSASLGLGYEQYF.

The genes are TRBV6-1 and TRBJ2-3; 9 bases match TRBD2. The CDR3 consists of 16 residues. Germline CDR1 is MNHNS and CDR2 is SASEGT. V shed 4 bases and J 2 bases; nucleotides not matched to a gene: 7. CDR3 region: CASSVSSGVYTDTQYF. CDR3 nucleotide sequence: TGTGCCAGCAGTGTCTCTAGCGGGGTGTACACAGATACGCAGTATTTT.

In its sample, this clonotype was seen a few times. This sequence joins TRBV10-3 and TRBJ1-1; TRBD1 agrees at 7 bases. The germline V gene has CDR1 ENHRY and CDR2 SYGVKD. The junction had 5 bases not matched to a gene; V was cut back by 6 bases and J by 4 bases. The CDR3 spans 13 residues. This CDR3 is CAIRPGGITEAFF. CDR3 nucleotide sequence: TGTGCCATCAGACCAGGGGGAATCACTGAAGCTTTCTTT.

This clonotype turned up a few times. J is TRBJ2-2 and V is TRBV24-1; TRBD2 matches 7 bases. The trim removed 1 base at V and 0 bases at J, leaving 1 base unmatched. The CDR3 length is 16 residues. CDR1 KGHDR and CDR2 SFDVKD come from the germline V gene. The CDR3 protein is CATSDLSGANTGELFF. The CDR3 region has the DNA TGTGCCACCAGTGATTTAAGCGGGGCGAACACCGGGGAGCTGTTTTTT.

This rearrangement joins TRBV5-6 to TRBJ2-1, with 9 positions matching TRBD2. This CDR3 has 16 amino acids. V shed 4 bases and J 1 base; nucleotides not matched to a gene: 6. Germline CDR1 SGHDT, CDR2 YYEEEE. CDR3 in DNA: TGTGCCAGCAGCCCGGCTAGCGGGAAGTCCTACAATGAGCAGTTCTTC. This encodes CASSPASGKSYNEQFF.

V gene TRBV6-1 combines with J gene TRBJ1-1, with 10 nucleotides matching TRBD1. CDR1 and CDR2 from the germline V gene are MNHNS and SASEGT. The J segment lost 0 bases and the V segment lost 9 bases, leaving 7 bases of the junction unmatched. CDR3 length: 15 residues. The CDR3 region has the DNA TGTGCCAGTTCCGACAGGGGGCAAATGAACACTGAAGCTTTCTTT. This translates into CASSDRGQMNTEAFF.

This clonotype occurred a few times. The rearrangement uses TRBV20-1 and TRBJ2-5, with D hard to call. Trimming took off 0 bases at V and 2 bases at J, with 16 bases between the two ends. From germline, CDR1 is DFQATT and CDR2 SNEGSKA (reference sequence). The CDR3 is 16 residues long. The CDR3, as DNA: TGCAGTGCTAGAGATCTACCCTATTCGCCACAAGAGACCCAGTACTTC. It codes for CSARDLPYSPQETQYF.

J is TRBJ1-2 and V is TRBV18, with 7 bases matching TRBD1. Trimming took 5 bases from V and 0 from J; bases not matched to a gene: 12. CDR1 is KGHSH, CDR2 LQKENI, per germline. The CDR3 length is 17 residues. The CDR3, as DNA: TGTGCCAGCTCAGTTACCGGGACAGCCTCCTCTAACTATGGCTACACCTTC. It is translated as CASSVTGTASSNYGYTF.

This clonotype was counted between two and nine times. The rearrangement uses TRBV7-9 and TRBJ2-4; D may be TRBD1 (5 bases). The germline V gene encodes CDR1 SEHNR and CDR2 FQNEAQ (reference sequence). The CDR3 is 12 amino acids. The V and J ends lost 4 bases and 13 bases respectively, with 14 bases between them. The CDR3 DNA reads TGTGCCAGCAGCTCGCCCCAGGGTTCCCAGTACTTC. Its protein product is CASSSPQGSQYF.